A single TCR beta chain is shown here with its context. The antigen remains unidentified. This sample is part of a study of identical twins. Study-level results: Partly confounded zero-insertion analyses could result from invariant MAIT and iNKT cells. Beta out-of-frame twin sharing showed a weaker excess. Abundant beta clonotypes from cord blood bore fewer insertions; memory repertoires lacked this pattern. The study found excess low generation probability among twin-shared out-of-frame alpha sequences.

MiXCR, run by TCRdb on the 5' RACE reads, gives a single entry per CDR3 protein. The sample lists about 700,000 distinct CDR3 sequences, around 5.7% occurring once. Germline CDR1 SNHLY, CDR2 FYNNEI. There are 14 residues in the CDR3. The V segment lost 4 bases and the J segment 2 bases; nucleotides outside the gene matches: 5. The sample consisted of naive T cells sorted from blood. This TCR was recovered from a man between 18 and 29 years old in good health. The V and J genes are TRBV2 and TRBJ2-7; the match to TRBD2 covers 7 bases. The CDR3 is CASSAGGGTYEQYV. In nucleotides, the CDR3 is TGTGCCAGCAGTGCGGGAGGCGGGACCTACGAGCAGTACGTC.